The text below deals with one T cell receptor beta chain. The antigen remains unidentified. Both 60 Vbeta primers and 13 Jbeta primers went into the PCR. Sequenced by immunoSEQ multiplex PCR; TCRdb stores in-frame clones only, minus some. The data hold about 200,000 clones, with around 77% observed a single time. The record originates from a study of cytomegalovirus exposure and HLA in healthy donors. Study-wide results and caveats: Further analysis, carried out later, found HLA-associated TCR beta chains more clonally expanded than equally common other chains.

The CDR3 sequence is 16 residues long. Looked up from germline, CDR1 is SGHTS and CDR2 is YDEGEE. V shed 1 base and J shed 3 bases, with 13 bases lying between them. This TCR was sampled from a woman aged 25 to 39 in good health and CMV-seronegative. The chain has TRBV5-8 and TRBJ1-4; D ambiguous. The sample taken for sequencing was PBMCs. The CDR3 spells CASSLRGVRANEKLFF. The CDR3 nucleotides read TGTGCCAGCAGCTTGCGGGGAGTCCGGGCTAATGAAAAACTGTTTTTT.